The sequence of this T cell receptor beta chain was determined in a study of cytomegalovirus exposure and HLA in healthy donors. Comment on this clone: Its target is not known.

Study-wide points: The HLA-A and HLA-B alleles of most subjects were reportedly predicted accurately from TCR beta sequences.

Germline V gives CDR1 SGHDT, CDR2 YYEEEE. V was shortened by 0 bases and J by 7 bases, with 14 bases between the two germline ends. This CDR3 is built from 16 residues. The primer mix had 60 Vbeta and 13 Jbeta primers. Sequencing was performed with immunoSEQ multiplex PCR; in TCRdb, only in-frame clones are kept and a portion is missing. Its table records approximately 190,000 clones. This TCR was sampled from a man aged 25-45 years in good health and CMV-seronegative. V and J are TRBV5-6 and TRBJ1-6; weak D call: TRBD1 (5 bases). Sequenced sample: PBMCs. This chain's CDR3 is CASSLAQGSLNSPLHF. Written as DNA, the CDR3 is TGTGCCAGCAGCTTGGCCCAGGGTTCCCTAAATTCACCCCTCCACTTT.